Following are 24 T cell receptor beta chains from one sample sequenced in a study of cytomegalovirus exposure and HLA in healthy donors. The PCR used 60 Vbeta and 13 Jbeta primers. The repertoire was sequenced with immunoSEQ multiplex PCR; TCRdb's copy has only in-frame clones and lacks some. Here the sample spans 100,000 to 150,000 clones, about three quarters being singletons. The sample comprised PBMCs. These receptors were collected from a female donor in good health and CMV-seronegative.

This clone has only a few counts. V usage is TRBV19 and J usage is TRBJ1-5; TRBD1 matches at 7 bases. V trimming: 6 bases; J trimming: 3 bases; junction bases outside the gene matches: 5. Germline CDR1 reads LNHDA; CDR2 reads SQIVND (reference sequence). The CDR3 spans 14 residues. CDR3 DNA sequence: TGTGCCAGTAGGGGACAGCCTGACAATCAGCCCCAGCATTTT. Translation: CASRGQPDNQPQHF. Full variable domain (rest looked up from reference TRBV19 and TRBJ1-5): DGGITQSPKYLFRKEGQNVTLSCEQNLNHDAMYWYRQDPGQGLRLIYYSQIVNDFQKGDIAEGYSVSREKKESFPLTVTSAQKNPTAFYLCASRGQPDNQPQHFGDGTRLSIL.

This clone was seen a handful of times. The chain carries TRBV30 and TRBJ2-5; 16 bases match TRBD2. In germline, CDR1 is GTSNPN, CDR2 SVGIG (reference sequence). This CDR3 is 15 amino acids long. V shed 7 bases, J shed 5 bases, and the junction held 7 bases outside the gene matches. The CDR3 spells CASGLAGGRGETQYF. CDR3 nucleotides: TGTGCCTCGGGACTAGCGGGGGGGCGGGGGGAGACCCAGTACTTC.

This chain uses TRBV27 with TRBJ2-1, with TRBD1 as a possible D gene (6 bases). Trimming removed 5 bases from V and 5 bases from J, with 22 bases in between. Germline CDR1 is MNHEY and CDR2 is SMNVEV (reference sequence). This CDR3 is built from 17 residues. CDR3 nucleotide sequence: TGTGCCAGCAGTCCCCTTCGGCTTCAGGGGCCGAACAATGAGCAGTTCTTC. This sequence encodes CASSPLRLQGPNNEQFF.

The chain couples TRBV7-9 to TRBJ1-2, with TRBD1 matching 9 bases. V lost 1 base to trimming and J lost 3 bases; unmatched junction nucleotides: 6. This CDR3 spans 16 amino acids. CDR1 SEHNR and CDR2 FQNEAQ come from the germline V gene (reference sequence). The CDR3 nucleotides are TGTGCCAGCAGCTTAGTGGGGACAGGGACTCACTATGGCTACACCTTC. This sequence encodes CASSLVGTGTHYGYTF.

The J gene is TRBJ1-1, the V gene TRBV25-1, with D possibly being TRBD1 (5 bases). This CDR3 is 12 amino acids long. The V end was cut by 7 bases, the J end by 5 bases, with 11 bases between. Germline lookup yields CDR1 MGHDK and CDR2 SYGVNS. For the CDR3, the DNA is TGTGCCAGCAACGCAGGGAGGACTGAAGCTTTCTTT. It specifies CASNAGRTEAFF.

The chain is built from TRBV5-1 and TRBJ1-1, with a tentative D call TRBD1 (5 bases). V lost 4 bases and J 0 bases, leaving 16 bases between the germline ends. From germline, CDR1 is SGHRS and CDR2 YFSETQ. This CDR3 region has 16 residues. The CDR3 DNA reads TGCGCCAGCAGCCGGGACTCCGGGGCAGTGAACACTGAAGCTTTCTTT. It is translated as CASSRDSGAVNTEAFF.

The V and J genes are TRBV7-6 and TRBJ2-5; TRBD2 agrees at 8 bases. With 5 bases clipped from V and 2 bases from J, the junction kept 10 bases outside the gene matches. CDR3 size: 16 residues. Germline-derived CDR1 and CDR2 are SGHVS and FNYEAQ. The CDR3 loop reads CASSPGPQRGQETQYF. DNA of the CDR3: TGTGCCAGCAGCCCGGGCCCTCAGCGGGGGCAAGAGACCCAGTACTTC.

The sample holds a few counts of this clone. The V and J genes are TRBV5-1 and TRBJ2-2; 9 bases agree with TRBD2. Germline assignment: CDR1 SGHRS and CDR2 YFSETQ. V gave up 0 bases and J gave up 5 bases; unmatched junction bases: 2. The CDR3 consists of 15 residues. For the CDR3, the DNA is TGCGCCAGCAGCTTGGGGCTAGCGGGGACCGGGGAGCTGTTTTTT. Translating it yields CASSLGLAGTGELFF.

In DNA form, the CDR3 reads TGTGCCAGTAGTCCGCGAGCGGGAGGCGGAGGCGAGCAGTACTTC. Residues: CASSPRAGGGGEQYF. V gene TRBV19 combines with J gene TRBJ2-7, with 9 bases lining up with TRBD2. CDR1 LNHDA and CDR2 SQIVND come from the germline V gene (reference sequence). This CDR3 has 15 residues. Trimming removed 5 bases from V and 6 bases from J; junction bases left unmatched: 11.

This clone was observed once. CDR3 residues: CASSPQTGGGSPLHF. The CDR3 nucleotides are TGTGCCAGCTCACCACAAACTGGGGGCGGCTCACCCCTCCACTTT. This chain uses TRBV18 with TRBJ1-6, with D possibly being TRBD1 (6 bases). CDR1 is KGHSH, CDR2 LQKENI, per germline. CDR3 length equals 15 residues. V lost 1 base to trimming and J lost 10 bases, with 14 bases between them.

V and J are TRBV28 and TRBJ2-5, with TRBD1 as a possible D gene (6 bases). The end of the DNA is better explained by TRBJ2-7, so the J call may be wrong. This CDR3 has 13 residues. Germline V gene lookup returns CDR1 MDHEN and CDR2 SYDVKM. The CDR3: CASSATGSYEQYF. The DNA of the CDR3 is TGTGCCAGCAGTGCGACAGGTTCCTACGAGCAGTACTTC.

The chain has TRBV5-6 and TRBJ1-6; D is unclear. The CDR3 extends over 16 amino acids. Germline CDR1 is SGHDT and CDR2 is YYEEEE. Trimming took off 0 bases at V and 10 bases at J, with 17 bases between the two ends. The CDR3 DNA reads as TGTGCCAGCAGCTTGGTCGGGAGGGCAGGCCGATCACCCCTCCACTTT. It translates to CASSLVGRAGRSPLHF.

The chain links TRBV30 to TRBJ2-5, with 7 bases identical to TRBD1. The CDR3 is 14 residues long. With V trimmed by 0 bases and J by 1 base, 2 bases remained unmatched. Germline V gene data show CDR1 as GTSNPN and CDR2 as SVGIG (reference sequence). CDR3 in DNA: TGTGCCTGGAGTGTAGGGGACAGCCAAGAGACCCAGTACTTC. Translating it yields CAWSVGDSQETQYF.

The chain has TRBV7-3 and TRBJ1-1; unclear D gene. V was trimmed by 1 base and J by 4 bases, leaving 13 bases between them. Germline lookup yields CDR1 SGHTA and CDR2 FQGTGA. This CDR3 has 15 amino acids. CDR3 region: CASSLMVGVGTEAFF. The CDR3 coding sequence is TGTGCCAGCAGCTTAATGGTCGGGGTAGGCACTGAAGCTTTCTTT. The full variable domain, with the rest looked up from reference TRBV7-3 and TRBJ1-1, is GAGVSQTPSNKVTEKGKYVELRCDPISGHTALYWYRQSLGQGPEFLIYFQGTGAADDSGLPNDRFFAVRPEGSVSTLKIQRTERGDSAVYLCASSLMVGVGTEAFFGQGTRLTVV.

V usage is TRBV2 and J usage is TRBJ2-3; 13 bases line up with TRBD2. From germline, CDR1 is SNHLY and CDR2 FYNNEI. Trimming at V came to 5 bases and at J to 1 base, leaving 3 bases not matched to a gene. There are 16 residues in the CDR3. The CDR3 region is CASSTGLAGGTDTQYF. The DNA of the CDR3 is TGTGCCAGCAGTACCGGACTAGCGGGGGGCACAGATACGCAGTATTTT.

The chain is built from TRBV19 and TRBJ1-5; TRBD1 matches at 7 bases. This CDR3 spans 15 amino acids. V lost 5 bases and J lost 2; bases outside the gene matches: 6. Germline V lookup: CDR1 LNHDA, CDR2 SQIVND (reference sequence). Written as DNA, the CDR3 is TGTGCCAGTAGTCAACCAGGGGGGCGCAATCAGCCCCAGCATTTT. This codes for CASSQPGGRNQPQHF.

The CDR3 DNA reads as TGCGCCAGCAGTCTAAACCCACCTGAAGCTTTCTTT. This encodes CASSLNPPEAFF. The chain combines TRBV5-1 with TRBJ1-1, with D uncertain. Trimming pared 5 bases from V and 6 bases from J, leaving 11 bases between. In germline, CDR1 is SGHRS, CDR2 YFSETQ. The CDR3 sequence is 12 residues long. The full variable domain, completed using reference TRBV5-1 and TRBJ1-1, is KAGVTQTPRYLIKTRGQQVTLSCSPISGHRSVSWYQQTPGQGLQFLFEYFSETQRNKGNFPGRFSGRQFSNSRSEMNVSTLELGDSALYLCASSLNPPEAFFGQGTRLTVV.

This chain connects TRBV9 to TRBJ1-2, with D possibly matching TRBD1 (5 bases). In germline, CDR1 is SGDLS, CDR2 YYNGEE. The CDR3 length is 15 residues. The germline V and J ends were trimmed by 0 bases and 1 base, with 10 bases remaining between them. The CDR3 DNA reads as TGTGCCAGCAGCGTAGCCGTGCAGGGTAACTATGGCTACACCTTC. This sequence encodes CASSVAVQGNYGYTF.

The V and J genes are TRBV10-3 and TRBJ2-2, with D uncertain. V shed 6 bases and J shed 5 bases, with 16 bases lying between them. There are 15 residues in the CDR3. Germline V gene lookup returns CDR1 ENHRY and CDR2 SYGVKD. The CDR3 sequence: CAISASGSLTGELFF. CDR3 coding DNA: TGTGCCATCAGCGCCTCAGGAAGTTTAACCGGGGAGCTGTTTTTT.

This clone has a single count. The chain joins TRBV5-4 to TRBJ1-1; 8 bases are a match to TRBD1. The CDR3 is made up of 17 amino acids. Trimming removed 0 bases from V and 6 bases from J; junction bases left unmatched: 13. Per the germline V gene, CDR1 is SGHNT and CDR2 is YYREEE (reference sequence). CDR3 coding DNA: TGTGCCAGCAGCTTGGAGTTGGTGCGCAGGGGGCAGTCTGAAGCTTTCTTT. Protein product: CASSLELVRRGQSEAFF.

V usage is TRBV29-1 and J usage is TRBJ2-5; 7 nucleotides agree with TRBD2. The end of the DNA is better explained by TRBJ2-7, so the J call may be wrong. The CDR3 has 14 amino acids. Per germline, CDR1 SQVTM and CDR2 ANQGSEA. The CDR3 DNA follows: TGCAGCGTTCTGACCTGGACTAGCTCCTACGAGCAGTACTTC. This sequence encodes CSVLTWTSSYEQYF.

This clone was seen more than once but under ten times. The V call is TRBV6-1, the J call TRBJ1-6; TRBD1 agrees at 8 bases. The germline CDR1 and CDR2 sequences are MNHNS and SASEGT. V was pared by 3 bases and J by 5 bases, with 0 bases of the junction left unmatched. This CDR3 has 14 residues. CDR3 amino acids: CASSEGQDNSPLHF. The CDR3 DNA is TGTGCCAGCAGTGAGGGACAGGATAATTCACCCCTCCACTTT.

The chain couples TRBV7-2 to TRBJ2-7; D unclear. The CDR3 is 11 amino acids. V was trimmed by 2 bases and J by 4 bases, leaving 3 bases between them. Germline V gives CDR1 SGHTA, CDR2 FQGNSA. The CDR3 DNA is TGTGCCAGCAGCTTATCGTACGAGCAGTACTTC. The encoded protein is CASSLSYEQYF. Filled out from reference TRBV7-2 and TRBJ2-7, the complete variable domain reads GAGVSQSPSNKVTEKGKDVELRCDPISGHTALYWYRQSLGQGLEFLIYFQGNSAPDKSGLPSDRFSAERTGGSVSTLTIQRTQQEDSAVYLCASSLSYEQYFGPGTRLTVT.

This clone was picked up a small number of times. The gene calls are TRBV7-3 and TRBJ2-7; D call uncertain. Germline V CDR1 and CDR2: SGHTA, FQGTGA. The V end lost 8 bases, the J end lost 1 base, and 18 bases lay between the germline ends. This CDR3 region has 15 residues. CDR3: CASAFPRATSYEQYF. CDR3 coding DNA: TGTGCCAGCGCCTTCCCACGTGCGACATCCTACGAGCAGTACTTC.